The following is a T cell receptor (beta chain) sequence with its context. Its antigen is undetermined. Germline-derived CDR1 and CDR2 are SEHNR and FQNEAQ (reference sequence). The CDR3 runs 13 residues. V lost 8 bases and J lost 4; bases outside the gene matches: 4. The lymph nodes were axillary draining lymph nodes from breast cancer patients. The sample is drawn from a study of breast tumors, draining lymph nodes, adjacent tissues. Whole-study findings and limits: Most tumor T cells seemingly derive from lymph node, then expand in tumor. Tumors had less TCR diversity than lymph nodes, more than nontumor tissue. Tumor T cell lymph node origin was a supported hypothesis, not proven. Luminal-like breast cancer showed significantly greater tumor-nontumor repertoire similarity than basal-like breast cancer did.

TCRdb called the multiplex PCR reads again in MiXCR, with one record for every CDR3 protein. In the table there are under 250,000 distinct CDR3 sequences, about 34% of which are singletons. The sequenced sample was axillary lymph node tissue. This clonotype originated in a female donor with breast cancer. Some clones in this sample may be carry-over from other donors' samples. This chain joins TRBV7-9 and TRBJ2-5; the match to TRBD1 covers 10 bases. CDR3 loop: CASGDRGGETQYF. CDR3 in DNA: TGTGCCAGCGGGGACAGGGGTGGAGAGACCCAGTACTTC.